This T cell receptor beta chain came from a study of T cell responses to AZD1222 COVID-19 vaccine. Germline CDR1 and CDR2: SGHRS and YFSETQ. The length of the CDR3 is 15 residues. V gave up 0 bases and J gave up 1 base, with 7 bases separating them. Measured with immunoSEQ multiplex PCR; TCRdb has only the in-frame clones, and not every one. The sample gives about 180,000 clones, 88% of which show up once; 9.5% to 13% is in the top ten. This receptor was identified in an adult who received the AZD1222 COVID-19 vaccine. The chain is built from TRBV5-1 and TRBJ1-4; D is uncertain. The sequenced sample was peripheral blood, obtained 28 days after the second AZD1222 dose. The CDR3 reads CASSLAGITNEKLFF. The CDR3 DNA reads TGCGCCAGCAGCTTGGCCGGGATAACTAATGAAAAACTGTTTTTT.